The entry below gives a single TCR beta chain sequence along with its context. The data belong to a study of T cell responses to AZD1222 COVID-19 vaccine. Sequencing used immunoSEQ multiplex PCR; TCRdb keeps in-frame clones, though not all of them. The sample lists about 92,000 clones; about 91% were seen once. This CDR3 is 15 amino acids long. Trimming took 0 bases from V and 1 from J, leaving 9 bases between them. Germline values: CDR1 SGHRS, CDR2 YFSETQ. The receptor comes from an adult in good health. The chain is built from TRBV5-1 and TRBJ2-3; maybe TRBD2 (7 bases). This specimen consisted of peripheral blood, obtained on day 0 of AZD1222 vaccination. The CDR3, as DNA: TGCGCCAGCAGCTTGGTCGGGGGGCGCACAGATACGCAGTATTTT. Protein sequence: CASSLVGGRTDTQYF.